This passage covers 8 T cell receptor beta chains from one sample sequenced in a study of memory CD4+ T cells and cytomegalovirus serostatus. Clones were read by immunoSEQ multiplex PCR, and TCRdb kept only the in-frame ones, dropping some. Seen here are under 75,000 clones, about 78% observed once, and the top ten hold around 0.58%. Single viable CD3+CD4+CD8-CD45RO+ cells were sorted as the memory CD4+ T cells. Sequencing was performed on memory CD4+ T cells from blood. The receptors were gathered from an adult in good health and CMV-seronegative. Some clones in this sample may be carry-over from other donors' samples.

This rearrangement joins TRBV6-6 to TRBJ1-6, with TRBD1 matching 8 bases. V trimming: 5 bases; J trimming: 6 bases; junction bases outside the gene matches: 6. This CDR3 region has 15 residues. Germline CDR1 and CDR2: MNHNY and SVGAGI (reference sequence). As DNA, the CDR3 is TGTGCCAGCAGTCGAGAACAGGGGGGTAATTCACCCCTCCACTTT. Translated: CASSREQGGNSPLHF.

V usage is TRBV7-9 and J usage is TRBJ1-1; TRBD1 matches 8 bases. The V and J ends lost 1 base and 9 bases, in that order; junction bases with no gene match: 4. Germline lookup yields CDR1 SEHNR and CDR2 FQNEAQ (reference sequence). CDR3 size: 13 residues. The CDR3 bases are TGTGCCAGCAGCTTAGATGGGACAGGACAAGCTTTCTTT. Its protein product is CASSLDGTGQAFF.

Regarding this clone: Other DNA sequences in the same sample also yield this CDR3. The CDR3 loop reads CASSLTGEDTQYF. The DNA for the CDR3 is TGTGCCAGCAGCTTAACTGGGGAAGATACGCAGTATTTT. The genes are TRBV7-3 and TRBJ2-3; D not certain. Germline V lookup: CDR1 SGHTA, CDR2 FQGTGA. The CDR3 has 13 residues. V lost 0 bases and J lost 5, with 6 bases in between. The whole variable domain, remainder taken from reference TRBV7-3 and TRBJ2-3, is GAGVSQTPSNKVTEKGKYVELRCDPISGHTALYWYRQSLGQGPEFLIYFQGTGAADDSGLPNDRFFAVRPEGSVSTLKIQRTERGDSAVYLCASSLTGEDTQYFGPGTRLTVL.

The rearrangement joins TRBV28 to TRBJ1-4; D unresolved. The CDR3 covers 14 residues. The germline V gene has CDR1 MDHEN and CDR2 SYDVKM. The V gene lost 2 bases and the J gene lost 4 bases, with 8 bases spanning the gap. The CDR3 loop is CASSLRLINEKLFF. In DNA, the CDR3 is TGTGCCAGCAGTTTAAGACTGATTAATGAAAAACTGTTTTTT.

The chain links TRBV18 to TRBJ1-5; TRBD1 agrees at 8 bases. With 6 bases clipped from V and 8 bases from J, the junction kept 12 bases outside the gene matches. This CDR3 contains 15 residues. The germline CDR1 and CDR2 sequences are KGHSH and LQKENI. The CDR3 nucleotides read TGTGCCAGCTCGCCCGGACAGGGTGAGTTAGAGCCCCAGCATTTT. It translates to CASSPGQGELEPQHF. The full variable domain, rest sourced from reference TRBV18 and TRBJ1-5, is NAGVMQNPRHLVRRRGQEARLRCSPMKGHSHVYWYRQLPEEGLKFMVYLQKENIIDESGMPKERFSAEFPKEGPSILRIQQVVRGDSAAYFCASSPGQGELEPQHFGDGTRLSIL.

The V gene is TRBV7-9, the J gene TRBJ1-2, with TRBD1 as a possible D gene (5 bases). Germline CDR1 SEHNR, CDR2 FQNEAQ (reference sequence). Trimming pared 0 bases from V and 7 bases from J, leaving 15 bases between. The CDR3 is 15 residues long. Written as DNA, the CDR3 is TGTGCCAGCAGCTTAGCGGCGGCAGTTGGGGGTGGCTACACCTTC. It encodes CASSLAAAVGGGYTF.

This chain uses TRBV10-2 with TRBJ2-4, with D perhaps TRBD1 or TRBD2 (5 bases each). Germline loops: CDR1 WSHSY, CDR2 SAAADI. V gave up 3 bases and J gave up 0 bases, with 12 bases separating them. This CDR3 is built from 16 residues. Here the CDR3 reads CASSDRPGTAKNIQYF. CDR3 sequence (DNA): TGCGCCAGCAGTGACCGTCCGGGGACAGCCAAAAACATTCAGTACTTC.

CDR3 nucleotides: TGCGCCAGCAGCTTGGGACAGGGCATCAATCAAGAGACCCAGTACTTC. This encodes CASSLGQGINQETQYF. The rearrangement uses TRBV5-1 and TRBJ2-5; 7 nucleotides align to TRBD1. This CDR3 has 16 residues. Germline V gene sequence: CDR1 SGHRS, CDR2 YFSETQ. Germline trimming cut 0 bases from V and 2 bases from J; bases unmatched to any gene: 7.